The entry below gives a single TCR beta chain sequence along with its context. The sample comes from a study of blood T cell repertoires in COVID-19. In the study overall: Sources were T cells, B-cell-depleted T cells, or PBMCs; the material itself was cDNA or gDNA.

Looked up from germline, CDR1 is GTSNPN and CDR2 is SVGIG (reference sequence). V lost 3 bases and J lost 2, with 14 bases in between. The CDR3 spans 15 residues. TCRdb's copy holds only in-frame clones and misses some; the assay was immunoSEQ multiplex PCR. The sample has roughly 250,000 clones; roughly nine tenths are singletons. The rearrangement joins TRBV30 to TRBJ1-5, with D possibly being TRBD1 (6 bases). The sequence was obtained from a human donor in a cohort exposed to, infected with or recovered from COVID-19 (not recorded which). The donor label of this sample is uncertain. Sequences were obtained from PBMCs or T cells enriched from blood (not recorded which). CDR3: CAWREQGRGNQPQHF. CDR3 coding DNA: TGTGCCTGGAGGGAACAGGGACGAGGCAATCAGCCCCAGCATTTT.